These 19 T cell receptor beta chains originate from one sample sequenced in a study of blood T cell repertoires in COVID-19. The data were produced by immunoSEQ multiplex PCR, yet TCRdb's version contains in-frame clones alone and is incomplete. This sample has about 200,000 clones, with 86% found just once. Material for sequencing was peripheral blood. The receptors were sampled from a woman aged 65 to 85 with acute or convalescent COVID-19.

This clone was picked up a small number of times. The chain couples TRBV4-1 to TRBJ2-7, with TRBD2 matching 8 bases. CDR1 and CDR2 from the germline V gene are MGHRA and YSYEKL. V shed 1 base and J 3 bases; nucleotides not matched to a gene: 5. The CDR3 spans 15 residues. This CDR3 is CASSQVRGGNYEQYF. CDR3 nucleotide sequence: TGCGCCAGCAGCCAAGTTCGCGGGGGGAACTACGAGCAGTACTTC.

V usage is TRBV10-3 and J usage is TRBJ1-1; TRBD1 matches at 8 bases. Unmatched junction bases numbered 5, after V lost 10 bases and J lost 1 base. Germline V gives CDR1 ENHRY, CDR2 SYGVKD. This CDR3 comprises 13 residues. In DNA form, the CDR3 reads TGTGCCAACCGGGACAGGCAGAACACTGAAGCTTTCTTT. Translation: CANRDRQNTEAFF.

The chain combines TRBV5-1 with TRBJ2-7; 7 bases match TRBD2. CDR1 is SGHRS, CDR2 YFSETQ, per germline. The CDR3 has 13 residues. With 6 bases clipped from V and 7 bases from J, the junction kept 10 bases outside the gene matches. CDR3 loop: CASTPGGVTEQYF. In DNA form, the CDR3 reads TGCGCCAGCACCCCGGGGGGTGTTACGGAGCAGTACTTC.

This clone was counted a few times. This sequence joins TRBV7-2 and TRBJ2-7, with D perhaps matching TRBD1 (5 bases). The V and J ends lost 3 bases and 7 bases respectively, with 13 bases between them. Germline CDR1 reads SGHTA; CDR2 reads FQGNSA. This CDR3 has 13 residues. This CDR3 is CASSFDRGREQYF. The CDR3 nucleotides are TGTGCCAGCAGCTTCGATAGGGGCCGAGAGCAGTACTTC. The entire variable domain, with the rest obtained from reference TRBV7-2 and TRBJ2-7, is as follows: GAGVSQSPSNKVTEKGKDVELRCDPISGHTALYWYRQSLGQGLEFLIYFQGNSAPDKSGLPSDRFSAERTGGSVSTLTIQRTQQEDSAVYLCASSFDRGREQYFGPGTRLTVT.

V is TRBV6-2 or TRBV6-3 and J is TRBJ2-5, with D perhaps matching TRBD1 (7 bases). V was pared by 6 bases and J by 1 base, with 15 bases between. The germline CDR1 and CDR2 sequences are MNHEY and SVGEGT. The CDR3 is 15 amino acids. CDR3 sequence reads: CASSLGQGGQETQYF. CDR3 nucleotide sequence: TGTGCCAGCAGCTTGGGGCAGGGGGGCCAAGAGACCCAGTACTTC.

The chain couples TRBV5-1 to TRBJ1-4; TRBD1 agrees at 10 bases. Germline CDR1 SGHRS, CDR2 YFSETQ. Losses at the gene ends were 4 bases for V and 3 bases for J; bases not matched to a gene: 3. This CDR3 spans 15 amino acids. The CDR3 region has the DNA TGCGCCAGCAGCGTGACAGGGGGCCCTAATGAAAAACTGTTTTTT. It translates to CASSVTGGPNEKLFF.

The chain couples TRBV3-1 (or the pseudogene TRBV3-2) to TRBJ1-5, with 8 bases that match TRBD1. With V trimmed by 3 bases and J by 9 bases, 16 bases remained unmatched. Germline CDR1 reads LGHDT; CDR2 reads YNNKEL (reference sequence). There are 17 residues in the CDR3. In DNA form, the CDR3 reads TGTGCCAGCAGCCACTCGCTTCTGACAGGGGATTCGCGGCCCCAGCATTTT. Protein product: CASSHSLLTGDSRPQHF.

The chain couples TRBV7-6 to TRBJ1-2; 7 bases agree with TRBD1. The germline V gene has CDR1 SGHVS and CDR2 FNYEAQ. The CDR3 contains 18 residues. V dropped 2 bases and J dropped 5; count of bases not matched to a gene: 17. The CDR3 protein is CASSLLVPTGARHYGYTF. As DNA, the CDR3 is TGTGCCAGCAGCTTATTGGTGCCCACAGGGGCACGACATTATGGCTACACCTTC.

This clone was found a few times. This rearrangement joins TRBV2 to TRBJ2-7; TRBD1 matches 8 bases. Germline lookup yields CDR1 SNHLY and CDR2 FYNNEI. Unmatched junction bases numbered 3, after V lost 0 bases and J lost 2 bases. This CDR3 has 15 amino acids. The CDR3 nucleotides are TGTGCCAGCAGTGAAGCCGGGACAGGACCCTACGAGCAGTACTTC. Translated, it gives CASSEAGTGPYEQYF.

The chain has TRBV7-9 and TRBJ2-5; the D gene is possibly TRBD2 (6 bases). V was cut by 5 bases and J by 4 bases, with 23 bases left in between. The CDR3 loop spans 17 amino acids. CDR1 is SEHNR and CDR2 is FQNEAQ in the germline V gene (reference sequence). The CDR3 loop reads CASSGLGAGRRRETQYF. The CDR3 coding sequence is TGTGCCAGCAGCGGATTGGGAGCAGGGAGGCGAAGAGAGACCCAGTACTTC.

The chain couples TRBV5-1 to TRBJ2-3; 8 bases agree with TRBD1. Looked up from germline, CDR1 is SGHRS and CDR2 is YFSETQ. The CDR3 loop spans 15 amino acids. With 4 bases clipped from V and 3 bases from J, the junction kept 7 bases outside the gene matches. The CDR3 is CASSQDRVRTDTQYF. The CDR3 DNA reads TGCGCCAGCAGCCAGGACAGGGTTAGGACAGATACGCAGTATTTT.

Only a few counts were recorded for this clone. The chain combines TRBV6-2 or TRBV6-3 with TRBJ1-1; 9 bases align to TRBD1. Germline CDR1 reads MNHEY; CDR2 reads SVGEGT. The CDR3 spans 14 residues. The trim removed 5 bases at V and 6 bases at J, leaving 7 bases unmatched. The CDR3 spells CASSGQGSSAEAFF. CDR3 DNA: TGTGCCAGCAGTGGACAGGGGAGTTCTGCTGAAGCTTTCTTT.

The chain links TRBV24-1 to TRBJ2-3; perhaps TRBD2 as D (5 bases). V was cut by 10 bases and J by 6 bases, with 16 bases left in between. The CDR3 spans 13 residues. CDR1 and CDR2 (germline): KGHDR, SFDVKD. CDR3 DNA sequence: TGTGCCACTGGGGTCCGAGGGCTTGATACGCAGTATTTT. Translated: CATGVRGLDTQYF.

The chain combines TRBV6-6 with TRBJ1-5; D perhaps matches TRBD1 (5 bases). V was cut by 0 bases and J by 6 bases, with 15 bases left in between. CDR1 and CDR2 (germline): MNHNY, SVGAGI (reference sequence). The CDR3 totals 16 residues. CDR3 in amino acids: CASSYSNPRGGQPQHF. For the CDR3, the DNA is TGTGCCAGCAGTTACTCGAATCCCCGGGGGGGTCAGCCCCAGCATTTT.

This clone appeared a single time. This sequence joins TRBV4-2 and TRBJ2-7; 9 bases match TRBD2. The germline CDR1 and CDR2 sequences are LGHNA and YNFKEQ. The J segment lost 2 bases and the V segment lost 6 bases, leaving 5 bases of the junction unmatched. The CDR3 loop spans 14 amino acids. Here the CDR3 reads CASSPTSGTYEQYF. The DNA of the CDR3 is TGTGCCAGCAGTCCGACTAGCGGCACCTACGAGCAGTACTTC.

This chain joins TRBV18 and TRBJ1-6; perhaps TRBD1 as D (5 bases). The V end was cut by 2 bases, the J end by 10 bases, with 15 bases between. This CDR3 has 15 amino acids. Germline CDR1 reads KGHSH; CDR2 reads LQKENI. The CDR3 is CASSPSQAGNSPLHF. The CDR3 coding sequence is TGTGCCAGCTCACCATCACAGGCAGGGAACTCACCCCTCCACTTT.

V is TRBV27 and J is TRBJ1-2; 11 positions match TRBD1. After removal of 0 bases from V and 4 bases from J, the junction contained 7 bases not matched to a gene. CDR1 MNHEY and CDR2 SMNVEV come from the germline V gene (reference sequence). The CDR3 totals 17 residues. The DNA for the CDR3 is TGTGCCAGCAGTTTATCGAGGGACAGGGGGACCTCCTATGGCTACACCTTC. It encodes CASSLSRDRGTSYGYTF.

The chain recombines TRBV2 with TRBJ1-1; D uncertain. V lost 2 bases and J 1 base, leaving 8 bases between the germline ends. CDR3 size: 14 residues. Germline V gene data show CDR1 as SNHLY and CDR2 as FYNNEI. The CDR3 spells CASSELRANTEAFF. As DNA, the CDR3 is TGTGCCAGCAGTGAACTGAGGGCGAACACTGAAGCTTTCTTT.

The chain is built from TRBV6-5 and TRBJ1-5, with D possibly matching TRBD1 (6 bases). There are 15 residues in the CDR3. V was trimmed by 5 bases and J by 4 bases, leaving 15 bases between them. Germline V gene data show CDR1 as MNHEY and CDR2 as SVGAGI. The DNA of the CDR3 is TGTGCCAGCAGTCCCGGGACACCGATTAATCAGCCCCAGCATTTT. It yields the protein CASSPGTPINQPQHF.